Listed below are T cell receptor beta chains from one sample, sequenced in a study of CD8+ T cells in alopecia areata. The assay was immunoSEQ multiplex PCR, and TCRdb's table has in-frame clones only and misses some. The sample consists of about 100,000 clones, over 55% of them appearing once. The sequenced sample consisted of NKG2D-low CD8+ T cells sorted from blood. These TCRs come from a human donor with alopecia areata. CDR3s include the opening cysteine and the closing phenylalanine or tryptophan. A D gene is named only where the DNA matches it firmly. Where a row states a size, it is once, few, many or the class of an expanded clone; other rows omit it.

TRBD1	TRBV7-8	TRBJ2-1	-	CASTIGTDTYNEQFF	TGTGCCAGCACCATCGGGACAGATACCTACAATGAGCAGTTCTTC
-	TRBV7-9	TRBJ2-1	few	CASSLDGRSYNEQFF	TGTGCCAGCAGCTTAGATGGCCGTTCCTACAATGAGCAGTTCTTC
-	TRBV14	TRBJ1-2	few	CASSNRAGYTF	TGTGCCAGCAGCAACAGGGCTGGCTACACCTTC
TRBD2	TRBV6-5	TRBJ2-5	-	CATGGGETQYF	TGTGCCACCGGGGGGGGAGAGACCCAGTACTTC
-	TRBV7-9	TRBJ1-1	once	CASSLGSSEAFF	TGTGCCAGCAGCTTAGGGTCATCCGAAGCTTTCTTT
-	TRBV4-1	TRBJ1-2	once	CASSHGSDSLNYGYTF	TGCGCCAGCAGCCACGGGAGTGACAGTTTAAACTATGGCTACACCTTC
-	TRBV5-1	TRBJ2-7	few	CASSSDSSYEQYF	TGCGCCAGCAGCTCTGACAGCTCCTACGAGCAGTACTTC
-	TRBV29-1	TRBJ1-4	-	CSAVGQTTNEKLFF	TGCAGCGCCGTTGGACAGACAACTAATGAAAAACTGTTTTTT
TRBD2	TRBV7-2	TRBJ2-1	once	CASSLTKRESYEQFF	TGTGCCAGCAGCTTAACGAAGCGGGAGTCGTATGAGCAGTTCTTC
TRBD2	TRBV5-1	TRBJ2-1	-	CASSLVLAGGPQEQFF	TGCGCCAGCAGCTTGGTATTAGCGGGAGGGCCCCAGGAGCAGTTCTTC
-	TRBV14	TRBJ1-4	-	CASSQGPGGDEKLFF	TGTGCCAGCAGCCAAGGCCCGGGAGGGGATGAAAAACTGTTTTTT
TRBD2	TRBV7-2	TRBJ2-1	few	CASTELAGGRNEQFF	TGTGCCAGCACCGAGCTGGCGGGAGGGCGCAATGAGCAGTTCTTC
-	TRBV4-1	TRBJ1-2	-	CASSQSLTGNYGYTF	TGCGCCAGCAGCCAATCCTTGACAGGAAACTATGGCTACACCTTC
-	TRBV7-9	TRBJ2-5	-	CASSPEGVVETQYF	TGTGCCAGCAGCCCGGAAGGTGTGGTAGAGACCCAGTACTTC
TRBD2	TRBV28	TRBJ2-1	-	CASSLQASGYNEQFF	TGTGCCAGCAGTTTACAGGCTAGCGGTTACAATGAGCAGTTCTTC